A selection of T cell receptor beta chains follows, all from one sample in a study of T cell responses to AZD1222 COVID-19 vaccine. This table comes from immunoSEQ multiplex PCR, and its TCRdb copy is limited to in-frame clones, with some not included. The table records 120,000 to 150,000 clones, 82% of them present only once. The material sequenced was peripheral blood, taken on day 0 of MenACWY control vaccination. The source is an adult in good health. Each CDR3 is given with its conserved first and last residue. The D gene is left open where the match is weak. Not every row has a clone size; where given, it reads once, few, many or a size class.

d_call,v_call,j_call,clone_size,cdr3_nt,cdr3_aa
-,TRBV14,TRBJ1-6,-,TGTGCCAGCAGCCGGGCGGGCAGGAGTACCTATAATTCACCCCTCCACTTT,CASSRAGRSTYNSPLHF
-,TRBV12-3/TRBV12-4,TRBJ2-1,-,TGTGCCAGCAGTTCAGACACCGGGAATGAGCAGTTCTTC,CASSSDTGNEQFF
TRBD1,TRBV12-3/TRBV12-4,TRBJ2-1,-,TGTGCCAGCAGTTTAGAAGGGGGCACTGAGCAGTTCTTC,CASSLEGGTEQFF
-,TRBV7-9,TRBJ2-3,-,TGTGCCAGCAGCTTGGGACCACAAGATACGCAGTATTTT,CASSLGPQDTQYF
-,TRBV19,TRBJ1-1,-,TGTGCCAGTAGTATAGGCGACAGAACCCGTGAAGCTTTCTTT,CASSIGDRTREAFF
-,TRBV4-1,TRBJ1-2,-,TGCGCCAGCAGTCCGACACTTTCTAACTATGGCTACACCTTC,CASSPTLSNYGYTF
-,TRBV29-1,TRBJ2-6,-,TGCAGCGCAGGGACCTTGGCCAACGTCCTGACTTTC,CSAGTLANVLTF
TRBD1,TRBV7-2,TRBJ2-5,-,TGTGCCAGCAGCCGGGACAGGGGGCGTCAAGAGACCCAGTACTTC,CASSRDRGRQETQYF
TRBD1,TRBV19,TRBJ1-2,-,TGTGCCAGTAGTTCGGGACAGAACTATGGCTACACCTTC,CASSSGQNYGYTF
-,TRBV14,TRBJ1-6,-,TGTGCCAGCAGCCGCCTTAAAGGGGGGAATAATTCACCCCTCCACTTT,CASSRLKGGNNSPLHF
TRBD1,TRBV19,TRBJ2-2,-,TGTGCCAGTAGACCGGGACAGGGGGCTTGGACCGGGGAGCTGTTTTTT,CASRPGQGAWTGELFF
-,TRBV6-5,TRBJ1-5,-,TGTGCCAGCAGTATCGCAGGACGCGGCAATCAGCCCCAGCATTTT,CASSIAGRGNQPQHF
-,TRBV3-1/TRBV3-2,TRBJ1-6,few,TGTGCCAGCAGTCAGGGACCTCCTTACTATTCACCCCTCCACTTT,CASSQGPPYYSPLHF
TRBD1,TRBV11-1,TRBJ1-5,-,TGTGCCAGCAGCTCGGACAGGGATCAGCCCCAGCATTTT,CASSSDRDQPQHF
-,TRBV3-1/TRBV3-2,TRBJ2-5,-,TGTGCCAGCAGCCCCGTGCCCGGGGAGACCCAGTACTTC,CASSPVPGETQYF
TRBD1,TRBV30,TRBJ1-2,once,TGTGCCTGGAGTCTCCGGGACAGAGTTCACTATGGCTACACCTTC,CAWSLRDRVHYGYTF
-,TRBV5-1,TRBJ2-2,-,TGCGCCAGCAGCTCACGCACGGGACGGAACACCGGGGAGCTGTTTTTT,CASSSRTGRNTGELFF
-,TRBV6-5,TRBJ1-6,-,TGTGCCAGCAGTACGGTGGGCACAGGGAAATCACCCCTCCACTTT,CASSTVGTGKSPLHF
-,TRBV4-2,TRBJ1-5,-,TGTGCCAGCAGCCAAGGGGTACGGGGTCAGCCCCAGCATTTT,CASSQGVRGQPQHF
-,TRBV13,TRBJ2-3,-,TGTGCCAGCAGTACAAAGGGGGGACTTACGCAGTATTTT,CASSTKGGLTQYF
-,TRBV1,TRBJ1-6,-,TGCACCAGCAGCCAGGCCCGGGAAGTGAAGTCCCTCCACTTT,CTSSQAREVKSLHF
-,TRBV3-1/TRBV3-2,TRBJ2-3,-,TGTGCCAGCAGCCATAGGGATACGCAGTATTTT,CASSHRDTQYF
TRBD1,TRBV6-5,TRBJ1-3,-,TGTGCCAGCAGTTACGAAGCAGGGGGGAAGGACACCATATATTTT,CASSYEAGGKDTIYF
-,TRBV5-6,TRBJ2-2,-,TGTGCCAGCAGCCTGGTCTCGGGTCCCAAAAACACCGGGGAGCTGTTTTTT,CASSLVSGPKNTGELFF
TRBD1,TRBV6-5,TRBJ1-2,-,TGTGCCAGCAGAACACAGGGGACATCTTATGGCTACACCTTC,CASRTQGTSYGYTF
-,TRBV10-3,TRBJ2-1,-,TGTGCCATCAGTGAGTCAAACGGCGGGACTCGCAACAATGAGCAGTTCTTC,CAISESNGGTRNNEQFF
-,TRBV5-6,TRBJ1-2,few,TGTGCCAGCAGCTTCACGGGGTCGCATGGCTACACCTTC,CASSFTGSHGYTF
-,TRBV5-4,TRBJ1-4,-,TGTGCCAGCAGCTTGAGTCAGGGGACGGATGAAAAACTGTTTTTT,CASSLSQGTDEKLFF
-,TRBV7-3,TRBJ1-5,-,TGTGCCAGCAGCCCAAAAAGAGGGAACCAGCCCCAGCATTTT,CASSPKRGNQPQHF
-,TRBV9,TRBJ2-1,-,TGTGCCAGCAGCGTAGGGGGCGGGTATAAGAACAATGAGCAGTTCTTC,CASSVGGGYKNNEQFF
-,TRBV14,TRBJ1-1,-,TGTGCCAGCAGCTTCTCGACAAATATGAACACTGAAGCTTTCTTT,CASSFSTNMNTEAFF